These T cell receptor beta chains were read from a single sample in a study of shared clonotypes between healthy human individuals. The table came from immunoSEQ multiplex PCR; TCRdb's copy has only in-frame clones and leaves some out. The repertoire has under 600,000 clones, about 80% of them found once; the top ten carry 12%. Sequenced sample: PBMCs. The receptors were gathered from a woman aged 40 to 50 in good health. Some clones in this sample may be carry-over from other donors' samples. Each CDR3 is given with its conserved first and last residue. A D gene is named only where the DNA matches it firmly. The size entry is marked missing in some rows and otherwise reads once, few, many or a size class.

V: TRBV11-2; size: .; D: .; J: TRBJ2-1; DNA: TGTGCCAGCAGCCAAGGGGGTTACAATGAGCAGTTCTTC; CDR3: CASSQGGYNEQFF
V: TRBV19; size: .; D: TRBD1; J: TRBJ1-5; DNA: TGTGCCAGTAAGGGGGCTGGCAATCAGCCCCAGCATTTT; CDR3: CASKGAGNQPQHF
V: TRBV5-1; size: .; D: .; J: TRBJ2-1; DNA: TGCGCCAGCAGCTCCCTGACAGGCTCCGATGGTGAGCAGTTCTTC; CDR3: CASSSLTGSDGEQFF
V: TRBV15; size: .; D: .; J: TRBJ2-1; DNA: TGTGCCACCAGCAGGGCAGACAATGAGCAGTTCTTC; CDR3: CATSRADNEQFF
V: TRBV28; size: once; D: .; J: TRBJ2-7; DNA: TGTGCCAGCAGTCCAGGGGCCGCCTACGAGCAGTACTTC; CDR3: CASSPGAAYEQYF
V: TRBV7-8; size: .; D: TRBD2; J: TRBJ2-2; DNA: TGTGCCAGCAGCTTAGGGGGACTAGCGTTCGCCGGGGAGCTGTTTTTT; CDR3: CASSLGGLAFAGELFF
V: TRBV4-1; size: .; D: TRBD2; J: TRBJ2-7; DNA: TGCGCCAGCAGCCGTGGGACTAGCGGGAGGCAATACGAGCAGTACTTC; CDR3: CASSRGTSGRQYEQYF
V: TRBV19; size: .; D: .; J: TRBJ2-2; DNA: TGTGCCAGTAGTATAGCGTGGGACACCGGGGAGCTGTTTTTT; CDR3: CASSIAWDTGELFF
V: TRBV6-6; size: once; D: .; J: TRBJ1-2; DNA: TGTGCCAGCAGACCAACAGGCGAAGCCTATTATGGCTACACCTTC; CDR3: CASRPTGEAYYGYTF
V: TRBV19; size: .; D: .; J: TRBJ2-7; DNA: TGTGCCAGTAAAAAGCGTCACAACTCCTACGAGCAGTACTTC; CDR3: CASKKRHNSYEQYF
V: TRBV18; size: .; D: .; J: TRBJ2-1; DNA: TGTGCCAGCTCACGACACTCAGGGGGGGCAGGCAATGAGCAGTTCTTC; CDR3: CASSRHSGGAGNEQFF
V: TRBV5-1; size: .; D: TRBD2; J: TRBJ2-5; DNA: TGCGCCAGCAGCTCTATGGCGGGAGGACGGGAGACCCAGTACTTC; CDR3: CASSSMAGGRETQYF
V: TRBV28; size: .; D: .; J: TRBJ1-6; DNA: TGTGCCAGCACCCAACCGGCAGGTTCACCCCTCCACTTT; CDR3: CASTQPAGSPLHF
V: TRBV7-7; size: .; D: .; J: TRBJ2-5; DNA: TGTGCCAGCAGCTTAGGCGGGGTGGAGACCCAGTACTTC; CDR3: CASSLGGVETQYF
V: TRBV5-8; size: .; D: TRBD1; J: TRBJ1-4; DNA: TGTGCCAGCAGCTTGGACAGGGGGCTTGGAAAACTGTTTTTT; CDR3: CASSLDRGLGKLFF
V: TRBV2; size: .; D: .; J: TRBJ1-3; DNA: TGTGCCAGCAGTGAAGACCTTAACTCTGGAAACACCATATATTTT; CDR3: CASSEDLNSGNTIYF
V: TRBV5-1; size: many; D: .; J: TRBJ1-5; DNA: TGCGCCAGCAGCTTGGGACCGCTTAGCAATCAGCCCCAGCATTTT; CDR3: CASSLGPLSNQPQHF
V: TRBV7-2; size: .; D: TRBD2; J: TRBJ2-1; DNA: TGTGCCAGCAGCTCACTAGCGGGAGTTGGCAATGAGCAGTTCTTC; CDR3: CASSSLAGVGNEQFF
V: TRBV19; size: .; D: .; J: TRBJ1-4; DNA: TGTGCCAGTAGAGCAAACAATGAAAAACTGTTTTTT; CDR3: CASRANNEKLFF
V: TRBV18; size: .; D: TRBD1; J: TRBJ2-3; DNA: TGTGCCAGCTCACCAAATCCCGGGACAGGCCCTAGCACAGATACGCAGTATTTT; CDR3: CASSPNPGTGPSTDTQYF
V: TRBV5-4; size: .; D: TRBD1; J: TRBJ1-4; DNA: TGTGCCAGCAGCTCCAGACAGGGCGGTGAAAAACTGTTTTTT; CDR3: CASSSRQGGEKLFF
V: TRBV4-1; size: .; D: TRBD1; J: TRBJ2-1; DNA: TGCGCCAGCAGCCAAGGGACAGGGGGCAATGAGCAGTTCTTC; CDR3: CASSQGTGGNEQFF
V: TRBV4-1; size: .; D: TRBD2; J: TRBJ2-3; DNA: TGCGCCAGCAGCCGGCGAGTTGGACTAGCGAGAAGCACAGATACGCAGTATTTT; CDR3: CASSRRVGLARSTDTQYF
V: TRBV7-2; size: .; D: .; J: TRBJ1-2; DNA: TGTGCCAGCAGCCCCACAGGGTTTGGCTATGGCTACACCTTC; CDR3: CASSPTGFGYGYTF
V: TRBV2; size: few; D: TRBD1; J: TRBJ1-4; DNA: TGTGCCAGCAGTGTTCGGACAGGGTTCGAAAAACTGTTTTTT; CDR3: CASSVRTGFEKLFF
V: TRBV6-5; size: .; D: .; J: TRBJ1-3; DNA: TGTGCCAGCAGTTCCACAGGTTTCAGCTCTGGAAACACCATATATTTT; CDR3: CASSSTGFSSGNTIYF
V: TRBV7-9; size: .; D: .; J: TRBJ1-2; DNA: TGTGCCAGCAGCTTAGGGGCTAAAGGCTTTGGCTACACCTTC; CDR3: CASSLGAKGFGYTF
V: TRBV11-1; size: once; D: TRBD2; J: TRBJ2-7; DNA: TGTGCCAGCAGCTTGATAGCGGGGAGCTCCTACGAGCAGTACTTC; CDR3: CASSLIAGSSYEQYF
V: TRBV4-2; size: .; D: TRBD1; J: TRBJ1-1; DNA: TGTGCCAGCAGCCAGGGGACAGGCGAGAACACTGAAGCTTTCTTT; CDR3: CASSQGTGENTEAFF
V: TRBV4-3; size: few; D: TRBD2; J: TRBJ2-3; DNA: TGCGCCAGCAGCCTACAATACGTAACTAGCGGGAGGACAGATACGCAGTATTTT; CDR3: CASSLQYVTSGRTDTQYF
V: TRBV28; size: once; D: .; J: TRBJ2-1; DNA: TGTGCCAGCAGTTCACACAGGAGCTCCTACAATGAGCAGTTCTTC; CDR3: CASSSHRSSYNEQFF
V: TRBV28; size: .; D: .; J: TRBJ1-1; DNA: TGTGCCAGCAGTTTATTACAGGGTGAAGCTTTCTTT; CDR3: CASSLLQGEAFF
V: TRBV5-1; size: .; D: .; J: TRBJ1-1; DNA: TGCGCCAGCAGCTTACAGGGCCCGAACACTGAAGCTTTCTTT; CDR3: CASSLQGPNTEAFF
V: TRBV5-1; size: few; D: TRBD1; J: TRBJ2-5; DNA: TGCGCCAGCAGAAGAGACAGGGTCGACGAGACCCAGTACTTC; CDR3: CASRRDRVDETQYF
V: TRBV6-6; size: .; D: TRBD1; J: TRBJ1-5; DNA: TGTGCCAGCAGTTACTCCCCGGGACAGGGTGACCAGCCCCAGCATTTT; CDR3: CASSYSPGQGDQPQHF
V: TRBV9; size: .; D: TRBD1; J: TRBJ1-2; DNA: TGTGCCAGCAGCGTAGGAAACAGGGGGTCCCCTTTGCCTGGCTACACCTTC; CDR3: CASSVGNRGSPLPGYTF
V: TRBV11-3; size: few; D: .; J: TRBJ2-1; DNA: TGTGCCAGCAGCTTACGAGGGAAGAGCAATGAGCAGTTCTTC; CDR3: CASSLRGKSNEQFF
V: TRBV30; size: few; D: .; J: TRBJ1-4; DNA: TGTGCCTGGAGTGTAGGCGGAAATGAAAAACTGTTTTTT; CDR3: CAWSVGGNEKLFF
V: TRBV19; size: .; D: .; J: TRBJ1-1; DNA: TGTGCCAGTAGTACCGGCCTCACGGGGGCATCGGGCACTGAAGCTTTCTTT; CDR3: CASSTGLTGASGTEAFF
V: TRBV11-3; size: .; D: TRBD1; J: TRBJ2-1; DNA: TGTGCCAGCAGCTTAGGGGGGGACAGGGCGGACAATGAGCAGTTCTTC; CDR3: CASSLGGDRADNEQFF